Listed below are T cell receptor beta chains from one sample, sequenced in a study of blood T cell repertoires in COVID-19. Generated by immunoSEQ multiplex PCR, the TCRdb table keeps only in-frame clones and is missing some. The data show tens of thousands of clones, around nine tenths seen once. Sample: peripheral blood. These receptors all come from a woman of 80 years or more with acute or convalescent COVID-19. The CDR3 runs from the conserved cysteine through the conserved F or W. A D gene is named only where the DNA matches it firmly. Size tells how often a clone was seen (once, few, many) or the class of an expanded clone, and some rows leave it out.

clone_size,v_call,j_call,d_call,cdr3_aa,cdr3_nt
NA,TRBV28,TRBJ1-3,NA,CASIDSFSGNTIYF,TGTGCCAGCATTGACAGCTTCTCTGGAAACACCATATATTTT
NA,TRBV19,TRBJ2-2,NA,CASSIQGRTGELFF,TGTGCCAGTAGTATCCAGGGTCGCACCGGGGAGCTGTTTTTT
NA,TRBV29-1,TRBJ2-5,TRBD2,CSVAGDENNLETQYF,TGCAGCGTAGCGGGGGACGAAAATAACTTAGAGACCCAGTACTTC
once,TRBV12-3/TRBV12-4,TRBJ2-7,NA,CASTQGYEQYF,TGTGCCAGCACCCAGGGTTACGAGCAGTACTTC
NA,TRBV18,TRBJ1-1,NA,CASSPSGLTTEAFF,TGTGCCAGCTCACCCTCGGGACTGACTACTGAAGCTTTCTTT
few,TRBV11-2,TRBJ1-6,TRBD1,CASSLEETGASYNSPLHF,TGTGCCAGCAGCTTAGAGGAGACAGGGGCCTCCTATAATTCACCCCTCCACTTT
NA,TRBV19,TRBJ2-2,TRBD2,CASSPPRLAGHTGELFF,TGTGCCAGTAGTCCCCCCCGACTAGCAGGCCACACCGGGGAGCTGTTTTTT
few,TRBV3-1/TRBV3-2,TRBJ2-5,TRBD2,CASSQGWAGRVETQYF,TGTGCCAGCAGCCAAGGCTGGGCGGGGAGGGTAGAGACCCAGTACTTC
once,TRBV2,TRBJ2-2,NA,CASQGFGELFF,TGTGCCAGCCAGGGGTTCGGGGAGCTGTTTTTT
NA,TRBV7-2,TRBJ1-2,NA,CASSLNPSGLQEGGYTF,TGTGCCAGCAGCTTGAACCCTTCGGGACTCCAGGAAGGTGGCTACACCTTC
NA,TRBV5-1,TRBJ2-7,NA,CASSLDSNSYEQYF,TGCGCCAGCAGCTTGGACAGTAACTCCTACGAGCAGTACTTC
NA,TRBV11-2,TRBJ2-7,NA,CASTYRADEQYF,TGTGCCAGTACGTACAGGGCGGACGAGCAGTACTTC
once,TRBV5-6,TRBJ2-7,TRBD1,CASSLETGTLYEQYF,TGTGCCAGCAGCTTGGAGACAGGGACCCTCTACGAGCAGTACTTC
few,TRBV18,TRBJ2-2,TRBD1,CASSPGQGGNTGELFF,TGTGCCAGCTCACCGGGACAGGGTGGTAACACCGGGGAGCTGTTTTTT
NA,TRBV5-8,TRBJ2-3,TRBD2,CASSPSLTSGGPSRPDTQYF,TGTGCCAGCAGCCCGAGCCTTACTAGCGGGGGACCATCACGCCCAGATACGCAGTATTTT